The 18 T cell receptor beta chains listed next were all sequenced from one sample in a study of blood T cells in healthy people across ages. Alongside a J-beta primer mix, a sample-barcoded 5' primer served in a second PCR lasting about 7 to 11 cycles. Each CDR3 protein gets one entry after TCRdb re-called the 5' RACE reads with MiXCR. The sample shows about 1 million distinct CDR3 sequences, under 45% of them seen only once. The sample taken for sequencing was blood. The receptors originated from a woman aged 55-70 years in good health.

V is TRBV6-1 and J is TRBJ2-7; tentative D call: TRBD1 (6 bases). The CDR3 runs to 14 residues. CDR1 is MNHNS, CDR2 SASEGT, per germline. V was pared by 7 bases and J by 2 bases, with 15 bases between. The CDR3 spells CASTLGQGTYEQYF. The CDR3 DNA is TGTGCCAGCACCTTGGGGCAGGGGACCTACGAGCAGTACTTC.

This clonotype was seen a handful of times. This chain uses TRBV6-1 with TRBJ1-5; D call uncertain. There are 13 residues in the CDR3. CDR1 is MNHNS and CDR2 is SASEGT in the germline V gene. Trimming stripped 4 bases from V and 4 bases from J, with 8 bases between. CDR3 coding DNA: TGTGCCAGCAGTGCCCAGAGTAATCAGCCCCAGCATTTT. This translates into CASSAQSNQPQHF.

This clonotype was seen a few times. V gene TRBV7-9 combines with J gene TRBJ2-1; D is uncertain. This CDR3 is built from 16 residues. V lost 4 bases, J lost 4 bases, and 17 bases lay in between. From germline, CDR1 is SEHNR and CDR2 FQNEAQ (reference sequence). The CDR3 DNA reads TGTGCCAGCAGCTCGCTTATGGCGGCCGCATACAATGAGCAGTTCTTC. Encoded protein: CASSSLMAAAYNEQFF.

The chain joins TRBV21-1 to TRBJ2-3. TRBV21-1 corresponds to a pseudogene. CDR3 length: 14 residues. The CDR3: CASSKGKDADTQYF. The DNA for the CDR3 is TGTGCCAGCAGCAAGGGTAAAGATGCAGATACGCAGTATTTT.

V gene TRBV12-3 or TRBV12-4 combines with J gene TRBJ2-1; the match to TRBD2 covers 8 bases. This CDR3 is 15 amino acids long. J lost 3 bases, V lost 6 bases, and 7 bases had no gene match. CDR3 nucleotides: TGTGCCAGCAGCCCCGCGGGGGGAGGCTACAATGAGCAGTTCTTC. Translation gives CASSPAGGGYNEQFF.

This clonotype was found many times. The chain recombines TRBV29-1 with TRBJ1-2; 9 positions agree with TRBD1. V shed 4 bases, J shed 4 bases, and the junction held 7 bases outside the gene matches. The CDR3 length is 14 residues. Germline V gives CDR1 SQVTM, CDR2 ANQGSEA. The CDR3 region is CSVARDRVSYGYTF. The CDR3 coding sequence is TGCAGCGTTGCCCGGGACAGGGTGAGCTATGGCTACACCTTC.

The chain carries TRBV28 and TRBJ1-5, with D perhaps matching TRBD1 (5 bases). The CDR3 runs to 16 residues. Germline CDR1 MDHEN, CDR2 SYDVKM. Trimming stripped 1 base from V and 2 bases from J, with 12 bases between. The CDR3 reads CASSLYRPTGNQPQHF. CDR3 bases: TGTGCCAGCAGTTTATATCGGCCGACAGGCAATCAGCCCCAGCATTTT.

The CDR3 DNA follows: TGTGCCAGCAGCTTAGCCCCTAGCGCCCACAATGAGCAGTTCTTC. Amino acids: CASSLAPSAHNEQFF. The chain recombines TRBV7-8 with TRBJ2-1; a possible D gene is TRBD2 (6 bases). V was pared by 0 bases and J by 5 bases, with 11 bases between. The CDR3 is 15 residues long. Per germline, CDR1 SGHVS and CDR2 FQNEAQ.

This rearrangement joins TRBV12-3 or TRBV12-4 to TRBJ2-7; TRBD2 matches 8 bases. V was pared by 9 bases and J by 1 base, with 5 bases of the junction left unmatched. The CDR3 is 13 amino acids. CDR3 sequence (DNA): TGTGCCAGTGAACTAGCGGCTTCCTACGAGCAGTACTTC. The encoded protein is CASELAASYEQYF.

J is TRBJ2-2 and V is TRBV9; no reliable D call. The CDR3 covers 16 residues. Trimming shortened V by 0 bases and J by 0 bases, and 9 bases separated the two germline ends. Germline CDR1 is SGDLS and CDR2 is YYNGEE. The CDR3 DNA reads TGTGCCAGCAGCGTAGGACCCCTGCCGAACACCGGGGAGCTGTTTTTT. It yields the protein CASSVGPLPNTGELFF.

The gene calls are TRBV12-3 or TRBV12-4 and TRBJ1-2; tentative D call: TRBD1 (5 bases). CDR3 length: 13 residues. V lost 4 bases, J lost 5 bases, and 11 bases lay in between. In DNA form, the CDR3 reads TGTGCCAGCAGTTATAGACAGCAATATGGCTACACCTTC. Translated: CASSYRQQYGYTF.

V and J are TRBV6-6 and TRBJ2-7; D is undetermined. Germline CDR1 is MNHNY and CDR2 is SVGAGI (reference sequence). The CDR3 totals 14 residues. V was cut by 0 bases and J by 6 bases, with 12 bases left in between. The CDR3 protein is CASSYSILTGEQYF. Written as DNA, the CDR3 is TGTGCCAGCAGTTACTCGATTTTGACGGGCGAGCAGTACTTC.

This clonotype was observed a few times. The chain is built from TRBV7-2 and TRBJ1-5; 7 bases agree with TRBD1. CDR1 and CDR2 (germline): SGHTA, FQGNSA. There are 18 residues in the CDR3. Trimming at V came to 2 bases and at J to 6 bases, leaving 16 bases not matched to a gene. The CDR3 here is CASSLRQWGQGVVQPQHF. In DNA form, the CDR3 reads TGTGCCAGCAGCTTAAGGCAATGGGGCCAGGGGGTCGTTCAGCCCCAGCATTTT.

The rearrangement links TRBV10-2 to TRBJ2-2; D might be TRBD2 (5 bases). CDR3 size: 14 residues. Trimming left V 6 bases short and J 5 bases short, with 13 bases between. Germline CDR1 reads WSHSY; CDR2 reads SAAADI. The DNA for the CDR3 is TGCGCCAGCAGCCCCTTGGGGAGTACCGGGGAGCTGTTTTTT. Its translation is CASSPLGSTGELFF.

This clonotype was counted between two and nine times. The CDR3 DNA reads TGTGCCAGCAGACCATTTGGGAACTATGGCTACACCTTC. This codes for CASRPFGNYGYTF. The V gene is TRBV12-3 or TRBV12-4, the J gene TRBJ1-2, with D uncertain. V gave up 6 bases and J gave up 2 bases, with 10 bases separating them. This CDR3 has 13 residues.

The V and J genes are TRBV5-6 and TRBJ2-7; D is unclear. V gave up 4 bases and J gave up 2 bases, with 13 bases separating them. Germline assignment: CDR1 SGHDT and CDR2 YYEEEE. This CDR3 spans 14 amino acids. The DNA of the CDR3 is TGTGCCAGCAGCGACAAGGGAAGGACCTACGAGCAGTACTTC. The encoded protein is CASSDKGRTYEQYF. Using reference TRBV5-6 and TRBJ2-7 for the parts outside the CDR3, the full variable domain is DAGVTQSPTHLIKTRGQQVTLRCSPKSGHDTVSWYQQALGQGPQFIFQYYEEEERQRGNFPDRFSGHQFPNYSSELNVNALLLGDSALYLCASSDKGRTYEQYFGPGTRLTVT.

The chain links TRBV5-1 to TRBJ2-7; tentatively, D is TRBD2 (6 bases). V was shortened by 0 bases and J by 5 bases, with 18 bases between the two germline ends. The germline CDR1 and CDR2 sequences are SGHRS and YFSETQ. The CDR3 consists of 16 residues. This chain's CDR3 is CASSLDGTVRGDEQYF. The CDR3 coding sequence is TGCGCCAGCAGCTTGGATGGGACCGTGCGGGGTGACGAGCAGTACTTC.

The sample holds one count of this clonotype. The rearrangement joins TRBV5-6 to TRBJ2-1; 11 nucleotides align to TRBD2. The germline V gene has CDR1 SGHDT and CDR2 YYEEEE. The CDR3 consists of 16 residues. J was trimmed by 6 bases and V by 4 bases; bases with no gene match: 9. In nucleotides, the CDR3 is TGTGCCAGCAGCCCGGATGATAGCGGGAGGGCCAATGAGCAGTTCTTC. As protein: CASSPDDSGRANEQFF.